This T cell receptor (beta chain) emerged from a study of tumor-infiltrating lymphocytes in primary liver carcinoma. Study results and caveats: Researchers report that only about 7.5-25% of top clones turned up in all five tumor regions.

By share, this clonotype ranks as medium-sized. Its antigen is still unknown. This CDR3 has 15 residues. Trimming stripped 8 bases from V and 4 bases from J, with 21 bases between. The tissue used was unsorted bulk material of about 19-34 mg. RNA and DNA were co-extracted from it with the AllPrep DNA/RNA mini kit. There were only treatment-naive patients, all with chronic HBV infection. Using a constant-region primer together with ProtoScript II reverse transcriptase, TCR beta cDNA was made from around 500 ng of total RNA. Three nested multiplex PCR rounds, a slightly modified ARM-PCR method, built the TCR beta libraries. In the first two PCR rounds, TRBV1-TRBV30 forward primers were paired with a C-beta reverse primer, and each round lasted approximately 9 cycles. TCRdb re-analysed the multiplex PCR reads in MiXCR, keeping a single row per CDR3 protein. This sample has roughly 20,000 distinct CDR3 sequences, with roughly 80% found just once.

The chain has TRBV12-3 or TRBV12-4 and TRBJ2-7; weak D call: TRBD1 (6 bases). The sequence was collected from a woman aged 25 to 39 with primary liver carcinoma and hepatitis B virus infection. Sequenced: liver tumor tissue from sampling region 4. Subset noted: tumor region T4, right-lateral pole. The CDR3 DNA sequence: TGTGCCAGCCTACAATCCGGTACACAGGGTTACGAGCAGTACTTC. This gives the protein CASLQSGTQGYEQYF.